These T cell receptor beta chains were read from a single sample in a study of blood T cell repertoires in COVID-19. Method: immunoSEQ multiplex PCR; TCRdb's copy keeps in-frame clones and lacks some. The sample holds 100,000 to 120,000 clones, about 88% seen once. Sequenced input: peripheral blood. The receptors shown here come from a woman aged 45-59 years with acute or convalescent COVID-19. The CDR3 runs from the conserved cysteine through the conserved F or W. A D gene is named only where the DNA matches it firmly. A row's size may be missing; if present it is once, few, many or a size class.

D: -
J: TRBJ2-1
size: -
V: TRBV24-1
CDR3: CATSERQGSGDEQFF
DNA: TGTGCCACCAGTGAAAGACAGGGTTCGGGGGATGAGCAGTTCTTC

D: TRBD1
J: TRBJ1-5
size: -
V: TRBV2
CDR3: CASSATGGGNQPQHF
DNA: TGTGCCAGCAGTGCGACAGGGGGAGGAAATCAGCCCCAGCATTTT

D: TRBD2
J: TRBJ2-7
size: few
V: TRBV14
CDR3: CASSQGASGSYEQYF
DNA: TGTGCCAGCAGCCAAGGGGCTAGCGGGTCCTACGAGCAGTACTTC

D: TRBD2
J: TRBJ2-1
size: -
V: TRBV13
CDR3: CASSDATSGSYNEQFF
DNA: TGTGCCAGCAGCGACGCGACTAGCGGGAGCTACAATGAGCAGTTCTTC

D: TRBD1
J: TRBJ1-5
size: -
V: TRBV2
CDR3: CASREGTAGLRQPQHF
DNA: TGTGCCAGCAGGGAGGGGACAGCCGGGTTGCGGCAGCCCCAGCATTTT

D: -
J: TRBJ2-3
size: -
V: TRBV5-1
CDR3: CASSLARGIGSDTQYF
DNA: TGCGCCAGCAGCTTGGCTCGCGGGATAGGGTCAGATACGCAGTATTTT

D: -
J: TRBJ2-3
size: -
V: TRBV6-5
CDR3: CASSINRADTQYF
DNA: TGTGCCAGCAGTATAAATAGAGCAGATACGCAGTATTTT

D: TRBD2
J: TRBJ2-7
size: -
V: TRBV28
CDR3: CASSRAGTSGRGEQYF
DNA: TGTGCCAGCAGTAGGGCAGGAACTAGCGGGAGAGGGGAGCAGTACTTC

D: TRBD1
J: TRBJ2-2
size: -
V: TRBV19
CDR3: CASQWDRNTGELFF
DNA: TGTGCCAGCCAATGGGACAGAAACACCGGGGAGCTGTTTTTT

D: -
J: TRBJ1-2
size: once
V: TRBV5-1
CDR3: CASSRGGSEYGYTF
DNA: TGCGCCAGCAGCCGCGGTGGGTCTGAGTATGGCTACACCTTC

D: TRBD1
J: TRBJ1-1
size: -
V: TRBV6-5
CDR3: CASRPGQESTEAFF
DNA: TGTGCCAGCAGGCCGGGACAGGAGAGCACTGAAGCTTTCTTT

D: -
J: TRBJ1-6
size: -
V: TRBV11-3
CDR3: CASSRNAGTLHF
DNA: TGTGCCAGCAGCCGTAACGCGGGGACCCTCCACTTT

D: TRBD1
J: TRBJ1-2
size: -
V: TRBV11-2
CDR3: CASTIQGASSDGYTF
DNA: TGTGCCAGCACCATACAGGGGGCGAGTAGTGATGGCTACACCTTC

D: -
J: TRBJ1-2
size: -
V: TRBV11-2
CDR3: CASSRSHNYGYTF
DNA: TGTGCCAGCAGCCGCTCACATAACTATGGCTACACCTTC

D: -
J: TRBJ2-2
size: -
V: TRBV19
CDR3: CASSWRTGELFF
DNA: TGTGCCAGTAGTTGGCGGACCGGGGAGCTGTTTTTT

D: -
J: TRBJ1-4
size: -
V: TRBV28
CDR3: CASSLGGATNEKLFF
DNA: TGTGCCAGCAGTTTAGGGGGCGCGACTAATGAAAAACTGTTTTTT

D: -
J: TRBJ1-5
size: once
V: TRBV7-9
CDR3: CASSSDRGQPQHF
DNA: TGTGCCAGCAGCTCAGATAGGGGACAGCCCCAGCATTTT

D: -
J: TRBJ2-1
size: -
V: TRBV7-2
CDR3: CASNSGVSYNEQFF
DNA: TGTGCCAGCAATTCGGGAGTCTCCTACAATGAGCAGTTCTTC

D: -
J: TRBJ1-5
size: -
V: TRBV6-5
CDR3: CASSYPGVQGQPQHF
DNA: TGTGCCAGCAGTTACCCGGGAGTTCAGGGTCAGCCCCAGCATTTT

D: -
J: TRBJ2-1
size: -
V: TRBV5-1
CDR3: CASSYTGTEQFF
DNA: TGCGCCAGCAGCTATACAGGGACTGAGCAGTTCTTC

D: TRBD2
J: TRBJ2-2
size: -
V: TRBV27
CDR3: CASSLLAGDTGELFF
DNA: TGTGCCAGCAGCTTACTAGCGGGAGACACCGGGGAGCTGTTTTTT

D: TRBD1
J: TRBJ1-1
size: -
V: TRBV27
CDR3: CASSLKGTGNTEAFF
DNA: TGTGCCAGCAGTTTAAAAGGGACAGGTAACACTGAAGCTTTCTTT

D: TRBD1
J: TRBJ1-1
size: -
V: TRBV3-1/TRBV3-2
CDR3: CASSQAGQSNTEAFF
DNA: TGTGCCAGCAGCCAAGCGGGACAGTCGAACACTGAAGCTTTCTTT

D: -
J: TRBJ1-4
size: -
V: TRBV7-9
CDR3: CASSYRATNEKLFF
DNA: TGTGCCAGCAGCTACAGAGCAACTAATGAAAAACTGTTTTTT

D: TRBD1
J: TRBJ2-7
size: -
V: TRBV7-9
CDR3: CASSRTGGISKAVF
DNA: TGTGCCAGCAGCCGTACAGGGGGTATAAGCAAAGCGGTCTTC

D: -
J: TRBJ1-5
size: -
V: TRBV7-2
CDR3: CASSLFGQSNQPQHF
DNA: TGTGCCAGCAGCTTATTCGGACAGTCCAATCAGCCCCAGCATTTT

D: TRBD1
J: TRBJ1-5
size: -
V: TRBV30
CDR3: CAWSDTGGGGQPQHF
DNA: TGTGCCTGGAGTGACACAGGGGGCGGGGGTCAGCCCCAGCATTTT